This T cell receptor beta chain stems from a study of vaccination and CD4 T cells after COVID-19. Study at large: The authors used overlapping spike peptides from SARS-CoV-2, HCoV-NL63, HCoV-OC43 and HCoV-229E to stimulate cells.

The CDR3 runs to 14 residues. Germline V lookup: CDR1 SGHNT, CDR2 YENEEA. V lost 1 base to trimming and J lost 6 bases, with 10 bases between them. Time point denoted: late sampling 161 to 241 days after vaccination in a few convalescent patients. Treatment of the sample: roughly nine-day PBMC culture with coronavirus spike peptide pools or control peptides (ViraFEST assay). The Oncomine TCR Beta short-read assay generated sequence data from the DNA of cultured CD4+ T cells. The source of extracted genomic DNA was cultured CD4+ T cells. TCRdb fed the PCR reads into MiXCR, producing one record per CDR3 protein. Among fewer than 30,000 distinct CDR3 sequences listed, 25% to 30% were seen once. Concerning this clonotype itself: The target antigen is unknown.

Material: CD4+ T cells from blood, cultured in vitro, obtained about 7 months after SARS-CoV-2 vaccination. This chain connects TRBV11-3 to TRBJ2-1; no clear D. This receptor was taken from a human donor who had recovered from COVID-19. The CDR3 sequence is CASSLGRAANEQFF. Here the CDR3 DNA reads TGTGCCAGCAGCTTAGGTAGGGCTGCCAATGAGCAGTTCTTC.